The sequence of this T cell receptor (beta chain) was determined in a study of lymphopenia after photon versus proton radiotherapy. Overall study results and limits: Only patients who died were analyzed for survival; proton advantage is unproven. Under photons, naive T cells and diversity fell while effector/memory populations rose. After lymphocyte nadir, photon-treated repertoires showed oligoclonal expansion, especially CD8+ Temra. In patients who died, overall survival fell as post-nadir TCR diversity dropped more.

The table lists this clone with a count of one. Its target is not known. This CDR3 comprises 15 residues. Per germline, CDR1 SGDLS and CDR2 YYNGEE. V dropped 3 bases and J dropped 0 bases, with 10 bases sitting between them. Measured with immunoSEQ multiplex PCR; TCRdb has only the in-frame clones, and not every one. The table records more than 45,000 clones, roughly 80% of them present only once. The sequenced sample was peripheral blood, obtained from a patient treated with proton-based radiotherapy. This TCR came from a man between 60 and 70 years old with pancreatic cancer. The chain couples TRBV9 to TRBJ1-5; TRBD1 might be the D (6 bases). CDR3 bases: TGTGCCAGCAGCGCTACAGGGAGTAGCAATCAGCCCCAGCATTTT. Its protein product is CASSATGSSNQPQHF.